The 8 T cell receptor beta chains reported below all come from one sample, sequenced in a study of glioma-infiltrating T cells after dendritic cell vaccination. Profiling relied on immunoSEQ multiplex PCR, and the TCRdb table lists in-frame clones only, not all of them. The sample holds approximately 99,000 clones; around 80% are singletons and the top ten take roughly 5.9%. Time point in this sample: after dendritic cell vaccination, including at tumor progression/relapse. Sample: blood, taken after dendritic cell vaccination. The receptors come from a human donor with glioblastoma.

This chain links TRBV10-1 with TRBJ2-1; the D gene is possibly TRBD2 (6 bases). CDR3 length equals 17 residues. Germline values: CDR1 WNHNN, CDR2 SYGVQD (reference sequence). Trimming pared 4 bases from V and 5 bases from J, leaving 21 bases between. CDR3 amino acids: CASSGELASGDDNEQFF. In nucleotides, the CDR3 is TGCGCCAGCAGTGGTGAACTAGCTTCTGGGGATGACAATGAGCAGTTCTTC.

This clone showed up just once. This chain connects TRBV6-6 to TRBJ2-7, with TRBD2 matching 10 bases. CDR3 length: 16 residues. Germline trimming cut 2 bases from V and 4 bases from J; bases unmatched to any gene: 8. Germline V gives CDR1 MNHNY, CDR2 SVGAGI (reference sequence). CDR3 DNA: TGTGCCAGCAGTTACCCTCTCATAGCGGGAGGATACGAGCAGTACTTC. Residues: CASSYPLIAGGYEQYF.

V gene TRBV5-4 combines with J gene TRBJ2-2, with TRBD1 identical over 9 bases. Germline assignment: CDR1 SGHNT and CDR2 YYREEE (reference sequence). The CDR3 runs to 16 residues. J gave up 1 base and V 4 bases, and 5 bases lay outside the gene matches. Written as DNA, the CDR3 is TGTGCCAGCAGCCCCGGGACAGGGATGAACACCGGGGAGCTGTTTTTT. Protein: CASSPGTGMNTGELFF.

The chain links TRBV9 to TRBJ1-6; 7 bases fit TRBD1. The CDR3 has 16 amino acids. The germline CDR1 and CDR2 sequences are SGDLS and YYNGEE. Germline trimming cut 3 bases from V and 0 bases from J; bases unmatched to any gene: 3. As DNA, the CDR3 is TGTGCCAGCAGCGGACAGGGTAGCTCCTATAATTCACCCCTCCACTTT. This encodes CASSGQGSSYNSPLHF.

This chain joins TRBV30 and TRBJ1-1; TRBD1 is a possible D gene (5 bases). The length of the CDR3 is 13 residues. The germline V gene has CDR1 GTSNPN and CDR2 SVGIG (reference sequence). V gave up 2 bases and J gave up 4 bases, with 11 bases separating them. The CDR3 protein is CAWSQNQGTEAFF. The CDR3 region has the DNA TGTGCCTGGAGTCAAAATCAGGGCACTGAAGCTTTCTTT.

The V and J genes are TRBV10-3 and TRBJ2-7, with D tentatively TRBD1 (6 bases). This CDR3 spans 14 amino acids. CDR1 and CDR2 (germline): ENHRY, SYGVKD. Trimming removed 1 base at V and 2 bases at J, with 9 bases between. The CDR3 DNA sequence: TGTGCCATCAGTGAGTTTAACAGGGCCTACGAGCAGTACTTC. This encodes CAISEFNRAYEQYF.

The CDR3 reads CASSQDWGVDTEAFF. In DNA form, the CDR3 reads TGTGCCAGCAGCCAAGATTGGGGCGTGGACACTGAAGCTTTCTTT. This chain connects TRBV14 to TRBJ1-1, with a possible D match to TRBD1 (5 bases). Germline V lookup: CDR1 SGHDN, CDR2 FVKESK. V shed 0 bases and J shed 3 bases, with 11 bases lying between them. This CDR3 comprises 15 residues.

This clone was seen only once. The gene calls are TRBV28 and TRBJ2-7; D gene uncertain. Germline V gene sequence: CDR1 MDHEN, CDR2 SYDVKM. V lost 5 bases and J lost 3, with 14 bases in between. This CDR3 region has 14 residues. The CDR3, as DNA: TGTGCCAGCAGTCTTGGTGTGGGCCTCTACGAGCAGTACTTC. Translation: CASSLGVGLYEQYF. Full variable domain (rest looked up from reference TRBV28 and TRBJ2-7): DVKVTQSSRYLVKRTGEKVFLECVQDMDHENMFWYRQDPGLGLRLIYFSYDVKMKEKGDIPEGYSVSREKKERFSLILESASTNQTSMYLCASSLGVGLYEQYFGPGTRLTVT.